What follows are 3 T cell receptor beta chains derived from one specimen sequenced in a study of neurological immune-mediated disorders. TCRdb passed the 5' RACE reads through MiXCR, listing each CDR3 protein once. Seen here are 100,000 or so distinct CDR3 sequences, 3.5% observed once, and the top ten hold 6%. Sample: PBMCs. These receptor sequences come from a woman under 30 with multiple sclerosis.

In this sample, this clonotype turned up many times. J is TRBJ1-1 and V is TRBV15; the D is unclear. This CDR3 has 12 amino acids. Germline loops: CDR1 LNHNV, CDR2 YYDKDF (reference sequence). V was trimmed by 4 bases and J by 1 base, leaving 4 bases between them. The CDR3: CATSTANTEAFF. The DNA of the CDR3 is TGTGCCACCAGCACAGCGAACACTGAAGCTTTCTTT.

This clonotype showed up many times. The genes are TRBV10-2 and TRBJ2-3; tentative D call: TRBD1 (6 bases). CDR1 is WSHSY, CDR2 SAAADI, per germline. The CDR3 consists of 15 residues. V dropped 6 bases and J dropped 3 bases, with 16 bases sitting between them. The CDR3 protein is CASSLYREGTDTQYF. The CDR3 region has the DNA TGCGCCAGCAGCCTATACAGGGAAGGGACAGATACGCAGTATTTT.

This clonotype was counted ten times or more. This chain joins TRBV7-2 and TRBJ2-4; 8 bases are a match to TRBD1. The CDR3 contains 15 residues. Germline CDR1 SGHTA, CDR2 FQGNSA. V gave up 4 bases and J gave up 9 bases; unmatched junction bases: 11. CDR3 sequence: CASSSTRGRTIIQYF. CDR3 in DNA: TGTGCCAGCAGCTCAACCAGGGGGCGGACTATCATTCAGTACTTC.